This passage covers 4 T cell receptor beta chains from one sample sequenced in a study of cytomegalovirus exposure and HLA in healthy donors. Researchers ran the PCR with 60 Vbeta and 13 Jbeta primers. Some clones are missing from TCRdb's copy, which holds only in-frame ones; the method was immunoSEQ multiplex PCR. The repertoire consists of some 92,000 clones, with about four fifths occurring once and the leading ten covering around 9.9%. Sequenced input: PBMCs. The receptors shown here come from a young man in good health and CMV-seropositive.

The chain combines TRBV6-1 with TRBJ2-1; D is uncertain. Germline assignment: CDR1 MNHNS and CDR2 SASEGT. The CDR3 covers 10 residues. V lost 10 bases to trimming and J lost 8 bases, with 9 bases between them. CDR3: CAILADEQFF. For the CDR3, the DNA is TGTGCCATCCTTGCGGATGAGCAGTTCTTC.

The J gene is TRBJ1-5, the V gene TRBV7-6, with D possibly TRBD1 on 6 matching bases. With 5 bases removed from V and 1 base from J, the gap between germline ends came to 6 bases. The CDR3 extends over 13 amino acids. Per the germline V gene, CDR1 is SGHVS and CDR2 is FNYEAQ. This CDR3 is CASSQGSNQPQHF. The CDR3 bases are TGTGCCAGCAGCCAGGGGAGCAATCAGCCCCAGCATTTT. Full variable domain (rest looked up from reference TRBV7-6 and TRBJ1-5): GAGVSQSPRYKVTKRGQDVALRCDPISGHVSLYWYRQALGQGPEFLTYFNYEAQQDKSGLPNDRFSAERPEGSISTLTIQRTEQRDSAMYRCASSQGSNQPQHFGDGTRLSIL.

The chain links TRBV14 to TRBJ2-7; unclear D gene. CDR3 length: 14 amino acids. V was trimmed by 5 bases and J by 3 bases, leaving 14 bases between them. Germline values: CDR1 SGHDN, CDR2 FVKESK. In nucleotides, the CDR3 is TGTGCCAGCAGCACGCGAGGAAGGAACTACGAGCAGTACTTC. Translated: CASSTRGRNYEQYF.

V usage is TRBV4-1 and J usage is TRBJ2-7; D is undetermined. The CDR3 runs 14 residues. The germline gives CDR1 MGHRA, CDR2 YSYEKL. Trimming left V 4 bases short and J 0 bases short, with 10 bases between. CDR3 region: CASSRLISSYEQYF. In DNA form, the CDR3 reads TGCGCCAGCAGCCGGCTCATCAGCTCCTACGAGCAGTACTTC.